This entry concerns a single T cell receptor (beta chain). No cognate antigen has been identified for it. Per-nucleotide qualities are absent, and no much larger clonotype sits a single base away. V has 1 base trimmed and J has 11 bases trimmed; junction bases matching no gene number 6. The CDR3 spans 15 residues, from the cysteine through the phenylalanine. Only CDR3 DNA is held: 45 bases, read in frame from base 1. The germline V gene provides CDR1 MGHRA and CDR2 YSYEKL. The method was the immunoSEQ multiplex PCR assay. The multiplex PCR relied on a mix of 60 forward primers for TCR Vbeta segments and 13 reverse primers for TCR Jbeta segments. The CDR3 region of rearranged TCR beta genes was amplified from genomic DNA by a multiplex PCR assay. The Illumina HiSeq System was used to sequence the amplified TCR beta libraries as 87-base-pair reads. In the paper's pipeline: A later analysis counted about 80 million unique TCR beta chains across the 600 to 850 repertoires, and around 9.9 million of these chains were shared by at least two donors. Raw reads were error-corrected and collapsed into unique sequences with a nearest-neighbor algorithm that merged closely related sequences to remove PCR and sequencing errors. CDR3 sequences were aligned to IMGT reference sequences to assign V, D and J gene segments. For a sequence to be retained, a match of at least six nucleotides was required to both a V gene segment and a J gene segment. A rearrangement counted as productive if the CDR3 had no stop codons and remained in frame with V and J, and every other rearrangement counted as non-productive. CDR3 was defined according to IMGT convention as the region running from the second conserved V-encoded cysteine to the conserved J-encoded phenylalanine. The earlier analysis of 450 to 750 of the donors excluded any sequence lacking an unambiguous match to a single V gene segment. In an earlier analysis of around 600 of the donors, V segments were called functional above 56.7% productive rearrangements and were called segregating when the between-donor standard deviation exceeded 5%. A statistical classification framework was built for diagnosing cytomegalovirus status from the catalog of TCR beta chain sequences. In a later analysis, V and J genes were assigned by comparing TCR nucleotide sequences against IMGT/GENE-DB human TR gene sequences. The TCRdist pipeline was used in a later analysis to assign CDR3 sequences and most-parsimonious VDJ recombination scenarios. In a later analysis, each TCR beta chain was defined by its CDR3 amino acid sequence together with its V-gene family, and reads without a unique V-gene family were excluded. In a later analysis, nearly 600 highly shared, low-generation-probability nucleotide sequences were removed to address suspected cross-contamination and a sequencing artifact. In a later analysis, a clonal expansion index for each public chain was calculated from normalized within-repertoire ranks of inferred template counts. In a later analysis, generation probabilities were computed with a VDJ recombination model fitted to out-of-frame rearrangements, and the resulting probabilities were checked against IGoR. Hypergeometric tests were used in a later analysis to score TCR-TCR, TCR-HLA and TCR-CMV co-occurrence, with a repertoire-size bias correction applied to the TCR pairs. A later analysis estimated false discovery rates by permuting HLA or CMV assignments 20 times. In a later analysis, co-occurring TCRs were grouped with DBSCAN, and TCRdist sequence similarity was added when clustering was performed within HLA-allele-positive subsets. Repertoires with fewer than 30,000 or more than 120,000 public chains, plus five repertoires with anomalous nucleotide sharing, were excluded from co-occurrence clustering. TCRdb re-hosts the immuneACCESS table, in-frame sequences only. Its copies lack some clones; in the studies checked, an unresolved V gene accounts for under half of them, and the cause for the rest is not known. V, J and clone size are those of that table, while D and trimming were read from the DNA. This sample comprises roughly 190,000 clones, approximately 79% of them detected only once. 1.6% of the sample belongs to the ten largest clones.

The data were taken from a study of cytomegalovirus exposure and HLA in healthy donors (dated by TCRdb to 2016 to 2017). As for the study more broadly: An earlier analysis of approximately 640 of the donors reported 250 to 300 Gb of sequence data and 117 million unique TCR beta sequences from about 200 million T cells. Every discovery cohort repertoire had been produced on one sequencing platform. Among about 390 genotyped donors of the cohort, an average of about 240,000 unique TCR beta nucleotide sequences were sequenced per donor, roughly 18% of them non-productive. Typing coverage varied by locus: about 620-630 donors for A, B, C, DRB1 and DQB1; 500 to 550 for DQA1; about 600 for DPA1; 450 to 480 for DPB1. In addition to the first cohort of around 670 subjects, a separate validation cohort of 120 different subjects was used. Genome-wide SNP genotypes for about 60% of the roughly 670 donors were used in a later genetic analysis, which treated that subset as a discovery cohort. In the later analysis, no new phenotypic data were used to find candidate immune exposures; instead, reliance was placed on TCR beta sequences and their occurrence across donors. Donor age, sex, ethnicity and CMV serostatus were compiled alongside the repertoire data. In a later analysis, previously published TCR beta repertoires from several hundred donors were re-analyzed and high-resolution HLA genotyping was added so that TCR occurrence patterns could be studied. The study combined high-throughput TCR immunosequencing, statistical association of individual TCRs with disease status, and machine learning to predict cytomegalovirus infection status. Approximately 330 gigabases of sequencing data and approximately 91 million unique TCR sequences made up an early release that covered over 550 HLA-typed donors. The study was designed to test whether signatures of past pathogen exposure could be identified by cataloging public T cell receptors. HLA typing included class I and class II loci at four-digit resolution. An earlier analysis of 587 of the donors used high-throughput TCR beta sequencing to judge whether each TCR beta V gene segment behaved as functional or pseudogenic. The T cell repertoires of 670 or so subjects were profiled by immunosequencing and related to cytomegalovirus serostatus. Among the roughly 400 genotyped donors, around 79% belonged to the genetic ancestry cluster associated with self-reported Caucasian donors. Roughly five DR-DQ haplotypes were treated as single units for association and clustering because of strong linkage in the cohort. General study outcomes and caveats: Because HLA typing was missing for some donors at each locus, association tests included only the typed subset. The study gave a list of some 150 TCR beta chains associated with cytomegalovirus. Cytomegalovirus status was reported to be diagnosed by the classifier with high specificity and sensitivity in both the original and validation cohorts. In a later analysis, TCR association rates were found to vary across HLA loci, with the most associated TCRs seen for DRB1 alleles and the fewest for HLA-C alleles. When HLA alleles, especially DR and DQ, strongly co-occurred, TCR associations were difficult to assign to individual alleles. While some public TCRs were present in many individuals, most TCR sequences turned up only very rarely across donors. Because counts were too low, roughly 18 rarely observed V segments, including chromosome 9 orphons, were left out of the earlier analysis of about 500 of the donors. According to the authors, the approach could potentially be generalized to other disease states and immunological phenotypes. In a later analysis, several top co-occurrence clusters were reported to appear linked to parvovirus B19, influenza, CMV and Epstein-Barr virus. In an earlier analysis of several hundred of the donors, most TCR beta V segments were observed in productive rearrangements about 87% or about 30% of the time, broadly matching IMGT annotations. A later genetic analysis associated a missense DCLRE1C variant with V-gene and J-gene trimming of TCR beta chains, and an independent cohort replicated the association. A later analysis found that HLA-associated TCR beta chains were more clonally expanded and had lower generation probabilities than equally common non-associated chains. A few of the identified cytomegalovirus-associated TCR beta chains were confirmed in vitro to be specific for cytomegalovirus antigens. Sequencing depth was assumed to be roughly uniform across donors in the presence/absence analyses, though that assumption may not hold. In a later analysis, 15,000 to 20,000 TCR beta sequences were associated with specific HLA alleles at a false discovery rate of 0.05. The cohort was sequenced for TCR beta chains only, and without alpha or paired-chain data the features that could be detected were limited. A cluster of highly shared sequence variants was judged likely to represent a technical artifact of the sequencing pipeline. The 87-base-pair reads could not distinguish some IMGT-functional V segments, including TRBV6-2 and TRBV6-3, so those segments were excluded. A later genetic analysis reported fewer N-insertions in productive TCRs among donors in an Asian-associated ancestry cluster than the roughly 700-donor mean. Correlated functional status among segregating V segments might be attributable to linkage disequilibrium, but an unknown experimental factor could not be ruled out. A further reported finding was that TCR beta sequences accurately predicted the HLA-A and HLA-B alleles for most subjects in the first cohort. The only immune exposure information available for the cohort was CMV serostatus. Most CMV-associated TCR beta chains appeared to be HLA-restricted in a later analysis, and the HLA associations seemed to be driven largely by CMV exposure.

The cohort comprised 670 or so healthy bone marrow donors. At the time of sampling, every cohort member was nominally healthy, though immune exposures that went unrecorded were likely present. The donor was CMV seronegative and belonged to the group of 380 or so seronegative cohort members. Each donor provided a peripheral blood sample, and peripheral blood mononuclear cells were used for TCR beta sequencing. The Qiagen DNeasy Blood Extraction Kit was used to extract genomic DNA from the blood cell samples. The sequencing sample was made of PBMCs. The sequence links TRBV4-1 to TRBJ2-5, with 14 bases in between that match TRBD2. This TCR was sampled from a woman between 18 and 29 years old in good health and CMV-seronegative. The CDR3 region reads CASSQVGLAGGGQYF. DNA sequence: TGCGCCAGCAGCCAAGTTGGACTAGCGGGGGGAGGTCAGTACTTC.